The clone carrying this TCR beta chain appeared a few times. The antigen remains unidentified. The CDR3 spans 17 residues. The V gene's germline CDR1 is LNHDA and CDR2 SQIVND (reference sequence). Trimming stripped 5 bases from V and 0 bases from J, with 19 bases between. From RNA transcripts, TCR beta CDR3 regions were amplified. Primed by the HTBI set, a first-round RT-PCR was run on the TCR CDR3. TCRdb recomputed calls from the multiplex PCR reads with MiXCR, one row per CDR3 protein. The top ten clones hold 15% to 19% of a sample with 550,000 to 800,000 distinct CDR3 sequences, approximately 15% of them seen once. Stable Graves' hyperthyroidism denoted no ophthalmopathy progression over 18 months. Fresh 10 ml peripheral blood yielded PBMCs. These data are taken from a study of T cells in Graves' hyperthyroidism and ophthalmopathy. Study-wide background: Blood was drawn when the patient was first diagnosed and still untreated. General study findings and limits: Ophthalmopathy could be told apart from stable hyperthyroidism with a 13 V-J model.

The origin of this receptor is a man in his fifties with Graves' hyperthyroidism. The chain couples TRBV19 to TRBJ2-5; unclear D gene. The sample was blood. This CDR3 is CASSQPLGGVYQETQYF. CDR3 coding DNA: TGTGCCAGTAGTCAGCCCCTTGGCGGAGTGTACCAAGAGACCCAGTACTTC.